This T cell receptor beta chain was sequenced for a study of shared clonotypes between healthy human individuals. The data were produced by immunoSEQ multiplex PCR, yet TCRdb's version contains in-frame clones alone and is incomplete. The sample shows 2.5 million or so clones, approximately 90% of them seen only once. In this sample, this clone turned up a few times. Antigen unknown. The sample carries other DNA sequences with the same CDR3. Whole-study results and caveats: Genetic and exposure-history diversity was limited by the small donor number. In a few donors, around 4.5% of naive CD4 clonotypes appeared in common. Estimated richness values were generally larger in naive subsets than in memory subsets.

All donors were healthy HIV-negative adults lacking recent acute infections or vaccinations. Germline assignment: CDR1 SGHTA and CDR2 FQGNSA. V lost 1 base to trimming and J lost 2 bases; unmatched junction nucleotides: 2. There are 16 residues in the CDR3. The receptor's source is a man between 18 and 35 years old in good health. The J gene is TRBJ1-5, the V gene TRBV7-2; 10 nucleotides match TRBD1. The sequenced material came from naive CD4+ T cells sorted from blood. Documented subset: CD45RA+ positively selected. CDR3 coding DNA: TGTGCCAGCAGCTTAGTGGGGACAGGGGGCAATCAGCCCCAGCATTTT. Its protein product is CASSLVGTGGNQPQHF. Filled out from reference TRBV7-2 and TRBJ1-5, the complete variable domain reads GAGVSQSPSNKVTEKGKDVELRCDPISGHTALYWYRQSLGQGLEFLIYFQGNSAPDKSGLPSDRFSAERTGGSVSTLTIQRTQQEDSAVYLCASSLVGTGGNQPQHFGDGTRLSIL.